This T cell receptor (beta chain) came from a study of CD8 T cells in ankylosing spondylitis. General observations from the study: Disease-linked clones were found to be CD8+ and relatively rare in peripheral blood.

This CDR3 region has 16 residues. Looked up from germline, CDR1 is LGHDT and CDR2 is YNNKEL (reference sequence). TCRdb passed the 5' RACE reads through MiXCR, listing each CDR3 protein once. The sample shows roughly 130,000 distinct CDR3 sequences, around 15% of them seen only once. This clonotype was counted a few times. Its antigen remains unknown. Germline and junction disagree at one end, which may indicate a read error. The source material was blood, either unsorted or a sorted T cell fraction (not recorded which). The chain combines TRBV3-1 with TRBJ2-2, with D possibly TRBD2 on 6 matching bases. The TCR sequence derives from a female donor with ankylosing spondylitis or in good health (not recorded which). CDR3 sequence (DNA): TGTGCCAGCAGCAAAGACGCCAGGCGGGGCACCGGGGAGCTGTTTTTT. This encodes CASSKDARRGTGELFF.